This T cell receptor (beta chain) was recorded in a study of spatial heterogeneity in lung cancer. Across the study: The count of detected beta-chain sequences consistently exceeded that of alpha-chain sequences. General observations from the study: Follow-up blood showed ubiquitous expanded tumor TCRs less than blood at resection did.

Germline CDR1 and CDR2: SGHNT and YENEEA. The CDR3 runs to 15 residues. The V and J ends lost 5 bases and 1 base, in that order; junction bases with no gene match: 7. On this clonotype: No antigen is known for it.

Time point reported: blood at routine non-recurrence follow-up after resection. Unsorted whole RNA samples from tumor, nontumor lung or frozen PBMC were sequenced. TCRdb redid the calling of the 5' RACE reads with MiXCR, one entry per CDR3 protein. The sample holds under 150,000 distinct CDR3 sequences, 12% seen once. The source is a male donor with early-stage non-small cell lung cancer. This chain links TRBV11-3 with TRBJ1-1; TRBD1 matches 7 bases. This material consisted of PBMCs, taken at follow-up. The CDR3 nucleotides read TGTGCCAGCAGCCCGCGGGACAGACGGAACACTGAAGCTTTCTTT. Translating it yields CASSPRDRRNTEAFF.